The 9 T cell receptor beta chains below come from one sample, sequenced in a study of control samples from healthy donors and cancer patients. Sequencing was performed with immunoSEQ multiplex PCR; in TCRdb, only in-frame clones are kept and a portion is missing. The sample has 160,000 or so clones, roughly 92% seen once. Material: blood. All receptors come from a man aged 50-60 years in good health.

The genes are TRBV5-4 and TRBJ2-2; 9 nucleotides line up with TRBD2. The CDR3 spans 15 residues. V lost 5 bases to trimming and J lost 5 bases; unmatched junction nucleotides: 7. Germline-derived CDR1 and CDR2 are SGHNT and YYREEE (reference sequence). CDR3 sequence: CASRTGTSRTGELFF. For the CDR3, the DNA is TGTGCCAGCAGGACCGGGACTAGCAGGACCGGGGAGCTGTTTTTT.

J is TRBJ2-7 and V is TRBV6-4; TRBD1 matches 9 bases. This CDR3 region has 16 residues. The ends lost 1 base at V and 2 bases at J; junction bases unmatched: 6. CDR1 and CDR2 from the germline V gene are MRHNA and SNTAGT. The CDR3 coding sequence is TGTGCCAGCAGTGACTACAGGGGGCACGAGGCCTACGAGCAGTACTTC. It specifies CASSDYRGHEAYEQYF.

The chain recombines TRBV27 with TRBJ2-5; D gene ambiguous. The CDR3 runs 14 residues. Germline CDR1 reads MNHEY; CDR2 reads SMNVEV (reference sequence). The V end lost 5 bases, the J end lost 5 bases, and 15 bases lay between the germline ends. CDR3: CASSQVLERETQYF. The CDR3 nucleotides read TGTGCCAGCAGTCAAGTTTTGGAAAGGGAGACCCAGTACTTC.

The chain joins TRBV2 to TRBJ1-2, with 8 nucleotides matching TRBD1. This CDR3 contains 12 residues. V trimming: 8 bases; J trimming: 8 bases; junction bases outside the gene matches: 7. Germline CDR1 SNHLY, CDR2 FYNNEI. The CDR3 loop is CASLQGEGGYTF. The DNA for the CDR3 is TGTGCCAGCCTACAGGGGGAAGGAGGCTACACCTTC. Complete variable domain (other parts from reference TRBV2 and TRBJ1-2): EPEVTQTPSHQVTQMGQEVILRCVPISNHLYFYWYRQILGQKVEFLVSFYNNEISEKSEIFDDQFSVERPDGSNFTLKIRSTKLEDSAMYFCASLQGEGGYTFGSGTRLTVV.

The chain couples TRBV10-1 to TRBJ2-3; 10 bases agree with TRBD2. Germline lookup yields CDR1 WNHNN and CDR2 SYGVQD (reference sequence). Losses at the gene ends were 6 bases for V and 4 bases for J; bases not matched to a gene: 7. The CDR3 is 15 amino acids. CDR3 nucleotides: TGCGCCAGCAGCCTAGCGGGAGTTCATCCAGATACGCAGTATTTT. Translated, it gives CASSLAGVHPDTQYF.

V and J are TRBV7-9 and TRBJ1-4; D not certain. The V end was cut by 5 bases, the J end by 8 bases, with 15 bases between. The CDR3 contains 14 residues. From germline, CDR1 is SEHNR and CDR2 FQNEAQ (reference sequence). Here the CDR3 DNA reads TGTGCCAGCAGCCTTCAAGGGCTAGGGGAAAAACTGTTTTTT. Its translation is CASSLQGLGEKLFF.

This sequence joins TRBV7-9 and TRBJ2-7, with D hard to call. The V end lost 3 bases, the J end lost 4 bases, and 7 bases lay between the germline ends. CDR3 length equals 12 residues. Looked up from germline, CDR1 is SEHNR and CDR2 is FQNEAQ (reference sequence). The CDR3 DNA reads TGTGCCAGCAGCTTTGTCAGTTACGAGCAGTACTTC. This gives the protein CASSFVSYEQYF. Together with reference TRBV7-9 and TRBJ2-7, the CDR3 gives the full variable domain: DTGVSQNPRHKITKRGQNVTFRCDPISEHNRLYWYRQTLGQGPEFLTYFQNEAQLEKSRLLSDRFSAERPKGSFSTLEIQRTEQGDSAMYLCASSFVSYEQYFGPGTRLTVT.

The CDR3 region has the DNA TGTGCCAGCACCGTTGACAGGGTTCCAGATACGCAGTATTTT. Its translation is CASTVDRVPDTQYF. This chain connects TRBV6-5 to TRBJ2-3; 7 nucleotides align to TRBD1. Per germline, CDR1 MNHEY and CDR2 SVGAGI. V dropped 7 bases and J dropped 4; count of bases not matched to a gene: 8. The CDR3 runs 14 residues.

The chain joins TRBV3-1 (or the pseudogene TRBV3-2) to TRBJ2-7; D is perhaps TRBD2 (6 bases). The CDR3 totals 16 residues. Per the germline V gene, CDR1 is LGHDT and CDR2 is YNNKEL (reference sequence). Deletions cut 0 bases from V and 7 bases from J, with 19 bases between. CDR3 residues: CASSQDLLGSAGEQYF. The CDR3 nucleotides are TGTGCCAGCAGCCAAGATCTCCTGGGTTCCGCGGGGGAGCAGTACTTC.